These T cell receptor beta chains were read from a single sample in a study of blood T cell repertoires in COVID-19. Assay: immunoSEQ multiplex PCR; the TCRdb copy retains only in-frame clones and omits some. The table lists hundreds of thousands of clones, around 87% of them singletons, with about 14% in the top ten. The sequenced sample was PBMCs or T cells enriched from blood (not recorded which). The source of these receptors is a man under 40 who had been exposed to COVID-19. The CDR3 runs from the conserved cysteine through the conserved F or W. A D gene is named only where the DNA matches it firmly. Only some rows state a clone size, as once, few, many or a class for expanded clones.

D: -
J: TRBJ1-1
V: TRBV5-1
size: -
CDR3: CASSLSSNTEAFF
DNA: TGCGCCAGCAGCTTAAGTAGTAACACTGAAGCTTTCTTT

D: TRBD1
J: TRBJ1-6
V: TRBV19
size: -
CDR3: CASSSSGGWNSPLHF
DNA: TGTGCCAGTAGTAGTTCAGGGGGGTGGAATTCACCCCTCCACTTT

D: TRBD1
J: TRBJ1-2
V: TRBV4-1
size: -
CDR3: CASSQESNRGNYGYTF
DNA: TGCGCCAGCAGCCAAGAGAGTAACAGGGGAAACTATGGCTACACCTTC

D: -
J: TRBJ2-2
V: TRBV18
size: -
CDR3: CASSGKRANTGELFF
DNA: TGTGCCAGCTCAGGGAAGAGGGCGAACACCGGGGAGCTGTTTTTT

D: -
J: TRBJ2-7
V: TRBV19
size: -
CDR3: CASSIGPGLWTAEQYF
DNA: TGTGCCAGTAGTATAGGGCCCGGACTTTGGACGGCCGAGCAGTACTTC

D: TRBD1
J: TRBJ2-2
V: TRBV5-1
size: -
CDR3: CASSLHLDRPNTGELFF
DNA: TGCGCCAGCAGCTTGCACTTGGACAGGCCGAACACCGGGGAGCTGTTTTTT

D: -
J: TRBJ1-2
V: TRBV20-1
size: -
CDR3: CSASGQGNGYTF
DNA: TGCAGTGCTAGTGGTCAGGGGAATGGCTACACCTTC

D: TRBD1
J: TRBJ2-6
V: TRBV4-1
size: once
CDR3: CASSQRGQEGSGANVLTF
DNA: TGCGCCAGCAGTCAGAGGGGACAGGAGGGCTCTGGGGCCAACGTCCTGACTTTC

D: -
J: TRBJ1-5
V: TRBV6-1
size: -
CDR3: CASSGNRAYSNQPQHF
DNA: TGTGCCAGCAGTGGAAACAGGGCTTATAGCAATCAGCCCCAGCATTTT

D: TRBD1
J: TRBJ1-2
V: TRBV19
size: -
CDR3: CATLRDRAFKGYGYTF
DNA: TGTGCCACCCTCCGGGACAGGGCATTTAAAGGGTATGGCTACACCTTC

D: -
J: TRBJ1-2
V: TRBV11-2
size: -
CDR3: CASSLDPEANYGYTF
DNA: TGTGCCAGCAGCTTAGACCCAGAAGCTAACTATGGCTACACCTTC

D: -
J: TRBJ2-2
V: TRBV5-4
size: -
CDR3: CASRTVGGNTGELFF
DNA: TGTGCCAGCAGGACTGTGGGGGGGAACACCGGGGAGCTGTTTTTT

D: -
J: TRBJ1-3
V: TRBV5-1
size: -
CDR3: CASSLAVGGRGNTIYF
DNA: TGCGCCAGCAGCTTGGCCGTCGGGGGGCGAGGAAACACCATATATTTT

D: -
J: TRBJ2-1
V: TRBV9
size: many
CDR3: CASSIGAGEQFF
DNA: TGTGCCAGCAGCATAGGGGCAGGTGAGCAGTTCTTC

D: -
J: TRBJ2-3
V: TRBV7-6
size: -
CDR3: CASTNLGGGGTDTQYF
DNA: TGTGCCAGCACCAACCTAGGAGGGGGCGGAACAGATACGCAGTATTTT

D: TRBD2
J: TRBJ2-7
V: TRBV14
size: -
CDR3: CASSPAGPPGYEQYF
DNA: TGTGCCAGCAGCCCAGCGGGACCCCCTGGTTACGAGCAGTACTTC

D: -
J: TRBJ2-3
V: TRBV11-1
size: -
CDR3: CASSYGDTQYF
DNA: TGTGCCAGCAGCTACGGAGATACGCAGTATTTT

D: -
J: TRBJ1-2
V: TRBV9
size: few
CDR3: CASKPGPTNYGYTF
DNA: TGTGCCAGCAAACCAGGCCCTACTAACTATGGCTACACCTTC

D: TRBD1
J: TRBJ2-7
V: TRBV30
size: -
CDR3: CAWSQTGGYEQYF
DNA: TGTGCCTGGAGTCAAACAGGGGGCTACGAGCAGTACTTC

D: -
J: TRBJ1-5
V: TRBV5-1
size: once
CDR3: CASSLTVDQPQHF
DNA: TGCGCCAGCAGCTTGACGGTGGATCAGCCCCAGCATTTT

D: -
J: TRBJ2-1
V: TRBV3-1/TRBV3-2
size: -
CDR3: CASSHLASNEQFF
DNA: TGTGCCAGCAGTCATCTAGCTAGCAATGAGCAGTTCTTC

D: -
J: TRBJ1-5
V: TRBV2
size: -
CDR3: CASTIGEGLGQPQHF
DNA: TGTGCCAGCACTATAGGGGAAGGCTTGGGTCAGCCCCAGCATTTT

D: TRBD1
J: TRBJ1-1
V: TRBV4-3
size: once
CDR3: CASSQGTGANTEAFF
DNA: TGCGCCAGCAGCCAAGGTACAGGGGCGAACACTGAAGCTTTCTTT

D: -
J: TRBJ2-2
V: TRBV18
size: -
CDR3: CASDREGEGTGELFF
DNA: TGTGCCAGCGACCGAGAGGGCGAGGGCACCGGGGAGCTGTTTTTT

D: TRBD1
J: TRBJ1-5
V: TRBV11-2
size: -
CDR3: CASSPAITGVGQPQHF
DNA: TGTGCCAGCAGCCCCGCAATTACAGGGGTTGGTCAGCCCCAGCATTTT